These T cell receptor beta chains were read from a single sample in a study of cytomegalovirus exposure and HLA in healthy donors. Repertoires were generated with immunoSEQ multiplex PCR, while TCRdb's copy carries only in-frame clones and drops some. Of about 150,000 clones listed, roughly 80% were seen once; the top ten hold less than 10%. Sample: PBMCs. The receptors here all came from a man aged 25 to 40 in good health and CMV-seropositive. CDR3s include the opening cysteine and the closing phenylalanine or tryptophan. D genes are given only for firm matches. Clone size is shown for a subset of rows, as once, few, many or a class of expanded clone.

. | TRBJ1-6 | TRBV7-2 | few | CASSPTWTASSPLHF | TGTGCCAGCAGCCCGACCTGGACAGCTTCTTCACCCCTCCACTTT
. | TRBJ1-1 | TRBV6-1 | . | CASSEPTVVAFF | TGTGCCAGCAGTGAACCGACAGTCGTTGCTTTCTTT
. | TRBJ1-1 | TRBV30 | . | CAWSVRRTVRSEAFF | TGTGCCTGGAGTGTACGCAGGACAGTGCGCTCTGAAGCTTTCTTT
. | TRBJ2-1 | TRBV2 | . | CASSETRGRGANNEQFF | TGTGCCAGCAGCGAAACTCGGGGGAGGGGGGCAAACAATGAGCAGTTCTTC
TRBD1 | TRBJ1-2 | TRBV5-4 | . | CASSSGGQGATLPNYGYTF | TGTGCCAGCAGCTCGGGAGGACAGGGGGCCACCCTTCCTAACTATGGCTACACCTTC
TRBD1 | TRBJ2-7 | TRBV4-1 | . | CASSPLDRGWDEQYF | TGCGCCAGCAGCCCGTTGGACAGGGGCTGGGACGAGCAGTACTTC
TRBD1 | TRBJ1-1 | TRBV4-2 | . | CASSQDVLRTGLNTEAFF | TGTGCCAGCAGCCAAGATGTTTTACGGACAGGACTGAACACTGAAGCTTTCTTT
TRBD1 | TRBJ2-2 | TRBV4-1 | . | CASSQGQGAVGELFF | TGCGCCAGCAGCCAAGGACAGGGGGCCGTCGGGGAGCTGTTTTTT
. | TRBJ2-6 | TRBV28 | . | CASSPHRAPGANVLTF | TGTGCCAGCAGTCCCCACAGGGCTCCTGGGGCCAACGTCCTGACTTTC
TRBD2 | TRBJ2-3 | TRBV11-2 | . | CASSLGVAGGRTDTQYF | TGTGCCAGCAGCTTAGGGGTAGCGGGGGGCCGCACAGATACGCAGTATTTT
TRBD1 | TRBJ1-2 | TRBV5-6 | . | CASSLGQGHYGYTF | TGTGCCAGCAGCTTGGGACAGGGGCACTATGGCTACACCTTC
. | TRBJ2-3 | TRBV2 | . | CANPLGAGSTDTQYF | TGTGCCAACCCCTTAGGAGCGGGTAGCACAGATACGCAGTATTTT
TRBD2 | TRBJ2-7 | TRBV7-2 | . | CASSLGGGWEQYF | TGTGCCAGCAGCTTAGGCGGGGGTTGGGAGCAGTACTTC
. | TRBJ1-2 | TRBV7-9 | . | CASSAVDYGYTF | TGTGCCAGCTCGGCGGTCGACTATGGCTACACCTTC
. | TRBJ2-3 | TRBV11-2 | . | CASSSITADTQYF | TGTGCCAGCAGCTCGATTACGGCAGATACGCAGTATTTT
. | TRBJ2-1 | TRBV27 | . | CASSFTGSGQFF | TGTGCCAGCAGTTTTACAGGGTCCGGGCAGTTCTTC
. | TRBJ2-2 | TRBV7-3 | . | CASSLQSAAGELFF | TGTGCCAGCAGCTTACAGTCCGCTGCCGGGGAGCTGTTTTTT
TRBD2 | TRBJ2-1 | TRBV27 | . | CASSFSASGSNEQFF | TGTGCCAGCAGTTTTTCGGCTAGCGGGAGCAATGAGCAGTTCTTC
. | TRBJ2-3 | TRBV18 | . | CASSPSYGSTDTQYF | TGTGCCAGCTCACCGTCATACGGTAGCACAGATACGCAGTATTTT
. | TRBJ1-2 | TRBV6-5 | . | CASRYSRGYGYTF | TGTGCCAGCAGGTACTCGCGGGGCTATGGCTACACCTTC
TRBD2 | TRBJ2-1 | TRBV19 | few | CASSPRAGGSYNEQFF | TGTGCCAGTAGTCCGAGGGCGGGGGGATCCTACAATGAGCAGTTCTTC
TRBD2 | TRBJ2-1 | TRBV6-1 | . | CASRTSGGPPNEQFF | TGTGCCAGCAGGACTAGCGGGGGGCCTCCAAATGAGCAGTTCTTC
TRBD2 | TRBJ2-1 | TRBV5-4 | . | CASTLAGALYNEQFF | TGTGCCAGCACTTTAGCGGGAGCCCTCTACAATGAGCAGTTCTTC
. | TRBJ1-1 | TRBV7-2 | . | CASSLASVMNTEAFF | TGTGCCAGCAGCTTAGCTTCAGTGATGAACACTGAAGCTTTCTTT
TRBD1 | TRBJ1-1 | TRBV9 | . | CASSVGSFGTGDTEAFF | TGTGCCAGCAGCGTAGGGTCGTTTGGGACAGGGGACACTGAAGCTTTCTTT
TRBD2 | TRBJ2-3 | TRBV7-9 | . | CASSLRTGSGKSDTQYF | TGTGCCAGCAGCTTACGGACGGGAAGCGGGAAGTCAGATACGCAGTATTTT
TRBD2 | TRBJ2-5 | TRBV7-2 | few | CASSLAVAGDQQETQYF | TGTGCCAGCAGCTTAGCGGTAGCGGGGGACCAACAAGAGACCCAGTACTTC
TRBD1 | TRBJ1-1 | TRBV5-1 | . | CASIPGQGLNTEAFF | TGCGCCAGCATCCCGGGACAGGGGTTGAACACTGAAGCTTTCTTT
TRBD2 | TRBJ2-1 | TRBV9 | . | CASSVTSGKRFNEQFF | TGTGCCAGCAGCGTAACTAGCGGGAAAAGGTTCAATGAGCAGTTCTTC
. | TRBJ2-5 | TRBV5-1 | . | CASSFSSETQYF | TGCGCCAGCAGCTTCTCCTCGGAGACCCAGTACTTC
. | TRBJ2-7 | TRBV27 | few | CASSRQGGNEQYF | TGTGCCAGCAGTAGACAGGGAGGAAACGAGCAGTACTTC
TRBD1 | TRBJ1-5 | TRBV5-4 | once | CASSPDRDQPQHF | TGTGCCAGCAGCCCGGACAGGGATCAGCCCCAGCATTTT
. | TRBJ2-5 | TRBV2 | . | CASSERETQYF | TGTGCCAGCAGTGAACGGGAGACCCAGTACTTC
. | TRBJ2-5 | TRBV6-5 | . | CASSSRETQYF | TGTGCCAGCAGTTCGAGGGAGACCCAGTACTTC
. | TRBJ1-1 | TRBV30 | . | CAWSVPPGRNTEAFF | TGTGCCTGGAGTGTCCCCCCGGGGAGGAACACTGAAGCTTTCTTT
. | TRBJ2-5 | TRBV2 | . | CASSPQGRHETQYF | TGTGCCAGCAGTCCCCAGGGCCGACACGAGACCCAGTACTTC
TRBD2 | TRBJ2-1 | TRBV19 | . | CASSRAAGEGLEQFF | TGTGCCAGTAGTAGGGCGGCGGGAGAGGGGCTGGAGCAGTTCTTC
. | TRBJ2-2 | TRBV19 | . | CASSIQSGAGELFF | TGTGCCAGTAGTATTCAGAGCGGCGCCGGGGAGCTGTTTTTT
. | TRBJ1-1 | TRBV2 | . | CASSEVSRDLAFF | TGTGCCAGCAGTGAAGTATCGAGAGACTTAGCTTTCTTT
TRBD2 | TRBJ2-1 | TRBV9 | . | CASSWTSGGYNEQFF | TGTGCCAGCAGCTGGACTAGCGGGGGCTACAATGAGCAGTTCTTC
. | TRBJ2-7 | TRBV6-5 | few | CASSYSTGMGEQYF | TGTGCCAGCAGTTACTCAACAGGGATGGGCGAGCAGTACTTC
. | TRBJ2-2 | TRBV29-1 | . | CSGGGGTNTGELFF | TGCAGCGGAGGGGGGGGGACGAACACCGGGGAGCTGTTTTTT
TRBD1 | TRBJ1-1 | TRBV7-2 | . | CASSQGAMNTEAFF | TGTGCCAGCAGCCAGGGGGCGATGAACACTGAAGCTTTCTTT
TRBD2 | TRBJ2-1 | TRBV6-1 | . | CASKTAGVNEQFF | TGTGCCAGCAAGACAGCGGGAGTCAATGAGCAGTTCTTC
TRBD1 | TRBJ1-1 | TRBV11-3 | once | CASSLEGQSTEAFF | TGTGCCAGCAGCTTAGAGGGACAGAGCACTGAAGCTTTCTTT
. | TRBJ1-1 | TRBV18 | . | CASSPGGGRTEAFF | TGTGCCAGCTCACCCGGGGGGGGGAGGACTGAAGCTTTCTTT
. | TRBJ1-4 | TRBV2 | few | CASRAYRATNEKLFF | TGTGCCAGCAGGGCATACAGGGCAACTAATGAAAAACTGTTTTTT
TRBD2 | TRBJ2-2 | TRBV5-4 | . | CASSFQREWTGELFF | TGTGCCAGCAGCTTTCAGCGGGAGTGGACCGGGGAGCTGTTTTTT
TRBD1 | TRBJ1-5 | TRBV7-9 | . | CASSFGTGESNQPQHF | TGTGCCAGCAGCTTTGGGACAGGGGAAAGCAATCAGCCCCAGCATTTT